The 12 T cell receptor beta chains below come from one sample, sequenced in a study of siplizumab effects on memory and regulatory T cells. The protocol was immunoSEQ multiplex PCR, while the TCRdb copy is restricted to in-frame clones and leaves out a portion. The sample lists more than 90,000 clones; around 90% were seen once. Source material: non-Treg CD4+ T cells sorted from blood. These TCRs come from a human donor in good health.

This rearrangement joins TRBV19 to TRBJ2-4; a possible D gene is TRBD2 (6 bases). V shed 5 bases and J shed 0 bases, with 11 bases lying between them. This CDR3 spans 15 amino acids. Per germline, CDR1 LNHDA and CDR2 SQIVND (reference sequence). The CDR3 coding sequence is TGTGCCAGTAGTCCGGGGGACTTAGCCAAAAACATTCAGTACTTC. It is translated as CASSPGDLAKNIQYF.

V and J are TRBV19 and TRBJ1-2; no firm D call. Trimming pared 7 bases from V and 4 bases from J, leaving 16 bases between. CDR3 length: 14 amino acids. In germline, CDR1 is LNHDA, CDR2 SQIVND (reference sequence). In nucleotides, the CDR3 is TGTGCCAGTATCGTTCCAGGCGGCTCCTATGGCTACACCTTC. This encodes CASIVPGGSYGYTF.

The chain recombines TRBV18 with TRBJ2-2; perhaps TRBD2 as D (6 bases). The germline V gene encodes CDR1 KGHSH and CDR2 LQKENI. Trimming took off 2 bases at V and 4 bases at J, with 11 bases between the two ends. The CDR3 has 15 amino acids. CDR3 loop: CASSPGAGSTGELFF. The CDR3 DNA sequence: TGTGCCAGCTCACCAGGGGCGGGGAGCACCGGGGAGCTGTTTTTT.

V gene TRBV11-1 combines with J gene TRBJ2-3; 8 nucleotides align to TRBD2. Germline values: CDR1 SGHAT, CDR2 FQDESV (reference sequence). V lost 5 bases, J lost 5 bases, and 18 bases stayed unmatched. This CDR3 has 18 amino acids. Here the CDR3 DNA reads TGTGCCAGCAGCGGACGCGGGAGGAAAAAGGCGGTGGGAGATACGCAGTATTTT. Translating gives CASSGRGRKKAVGDTQYF.

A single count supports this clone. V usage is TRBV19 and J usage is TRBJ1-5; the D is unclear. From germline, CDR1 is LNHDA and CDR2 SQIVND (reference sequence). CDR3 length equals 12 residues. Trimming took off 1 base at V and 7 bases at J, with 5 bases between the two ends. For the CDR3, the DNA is TGTGCCAGTAGTATAGGGAGGCAGCCCCAGCATTTT. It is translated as CASSIGRQPQHF.

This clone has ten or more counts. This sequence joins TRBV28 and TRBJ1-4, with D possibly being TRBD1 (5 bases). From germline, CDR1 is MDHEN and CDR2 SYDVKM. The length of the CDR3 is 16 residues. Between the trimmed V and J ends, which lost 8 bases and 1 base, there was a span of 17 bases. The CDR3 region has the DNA TGTGCCAGCCTATCCTCTCGGGGGGGAACTAATGAAAAACTGTTTTTT. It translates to CASLSSRGGTNEKLFF.

CDR3 sequence reads: CASSLGLAGTQETQYF. CDR3 sequence (DNA): TGTGCCAGCAGCTTAGGGCTAGCGGGAACCCAAGAGACCCAGTACTTC. V and J are TRBV7-2 and TRBJ2-5; TRBD2 agrees at 9 bases. CDR3 length: 16 residues. The germline CDR1 and CDR2 sequences are SGHTA and FQGNSA. V shed 1 base, J shed 1 base, and the junction held 4 bases outside the gene matches.

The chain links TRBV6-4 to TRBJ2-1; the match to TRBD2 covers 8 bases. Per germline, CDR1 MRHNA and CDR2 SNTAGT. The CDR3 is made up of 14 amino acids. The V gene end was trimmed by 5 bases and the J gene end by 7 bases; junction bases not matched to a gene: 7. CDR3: CASSPQRERNEQFF. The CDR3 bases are TGTGCCAGCAGTCCCCAGCGGGAGAGGAATGAGCAGTTCTTC.

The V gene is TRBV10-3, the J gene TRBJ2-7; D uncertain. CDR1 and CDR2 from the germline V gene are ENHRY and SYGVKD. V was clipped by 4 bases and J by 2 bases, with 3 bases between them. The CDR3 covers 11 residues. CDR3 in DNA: TGTGCCATCAGTGGCGCCTACGAGCAGTACTTC. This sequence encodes CAISGAYEQYF.

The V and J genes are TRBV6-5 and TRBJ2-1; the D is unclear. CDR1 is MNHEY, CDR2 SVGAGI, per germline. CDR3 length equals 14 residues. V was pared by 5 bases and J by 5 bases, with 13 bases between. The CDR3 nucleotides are TGTGCCAGCAGTAAAGGCGGTTGGAACAATGAGCAGTTCTTC. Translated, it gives CASSKGGWNNEQFF.

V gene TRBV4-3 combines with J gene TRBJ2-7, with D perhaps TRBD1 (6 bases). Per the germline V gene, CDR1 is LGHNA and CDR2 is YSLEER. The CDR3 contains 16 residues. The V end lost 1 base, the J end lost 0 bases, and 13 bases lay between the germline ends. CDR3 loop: CASSQGFTGLSYEQYF. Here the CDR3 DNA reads TGCGCCAGCAGCCAAGGCTTTACAGGGCTCTCCTACGAGCAGTACTTC.

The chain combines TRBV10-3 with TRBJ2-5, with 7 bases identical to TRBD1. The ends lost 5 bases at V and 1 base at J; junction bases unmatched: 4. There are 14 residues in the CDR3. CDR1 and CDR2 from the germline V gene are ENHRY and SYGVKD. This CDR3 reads CAISTTGFQETQYF. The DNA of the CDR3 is TGTGCCATCAGTACGACAGGGTTCCAAGAGACCCAGTACTTC.